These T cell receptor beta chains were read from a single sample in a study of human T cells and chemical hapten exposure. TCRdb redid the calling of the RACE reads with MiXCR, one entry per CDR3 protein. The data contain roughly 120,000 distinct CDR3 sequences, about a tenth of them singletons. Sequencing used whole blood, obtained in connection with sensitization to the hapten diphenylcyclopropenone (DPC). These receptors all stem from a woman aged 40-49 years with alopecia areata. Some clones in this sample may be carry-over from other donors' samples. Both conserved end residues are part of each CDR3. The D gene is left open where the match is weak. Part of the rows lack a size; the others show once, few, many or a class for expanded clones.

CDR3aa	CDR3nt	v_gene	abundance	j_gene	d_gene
CASTWLAVNTGELFF	TGTGCCAGCACCTGGCTAGCGGTTAACACCGGGGAGCTGTTTTTT	TRBV28	few	TRBJ2-2	TRBD2
CASSQVRSGDRGHSEQFF	TGTGCCAGCAGCCAAGTTCGATCTGGAGACCGGGGGCACAGTGAGCAGTTCTTC	TRBV3-2	many	TRBJ2-1	-
CASSVQGIQPQHF	TGTGCCAGCAGCGTACAGGGGATTCAGCCCCAGCATTTT	TRBV5-6	-	TRBJ1-5	TRBD1
CASSFVAETQYF	TGTGCCAGCAGCTTTGTAGCAGAGACCCAGTACTTC	TRBV5-5	-	TRBJ2-5	-
CASSEFGVSDTEAFF	TGTGCCAGCAGTGAATTTGGGGTATCGGACACTGAAGCTTTCTTT	TRBV25-1	-	TRBJ1-1	-
CASTPGGSSGYTF	TGTGCCAGTACGCCGGGGGGATCCTCTGGCTACACCTTC	TRBV12-3/TRBV12-4	many	TRBJ1-2	-
CASSVPTGTGGGNSPHHF	TGTGCCAGCAGCGTCCCCACCGGGACAGGGGGCGGGAATTCACCCCACCACTTT	TRBV7-2	-	TRBJ1-6	TRBD1
CASTPGGRAGNQPQHF	TGTGCCAGCACCCCGGGGGGGAGGGCAGGCAATCAGCCCCAGCATTTT	TRBV12-3/TRBV12-4	few	TRBJ1-5	-
CATSRESQGPGELFF	TGTGCCACCAGCAGAGAAAGCCAGGGGCCCGGGGAGCTGTTTTTT	TRBV15	many	TRBJ2-2	-
CASSLRPGGSYNEQFF	TGTGCCAGCAGCTTGAGACCCGGTGGGTCCTACAATGAGCAGTTCTTC	TRBV7-9	-	TRBJ2-1	-
CASSFSSLTDTQYF	TGTGCCAGCAGCTTCTCCTCGCTCACAGATACGCAGTATTTT	TRBV7-6	many	TRBJ2-3	-
CASSHLPSSGANVLTF	TGTGCCAGCAGCCATCTACCGAGCTCTGGGGCCAACGTCCTGACTTTC	TRBV14	-	TRBJ2-6	-
CASSEALGDGQPQHF	TGTGCCAGCAGTGAAGCGCTAGGGGACGGTCAGCCCCAGCATTTT	TRBV6-1	many	TRBJ1-5	-
CSVEVPGATHNEQFF	TGCAGCGTTGAAGTCCCAGGGGCGACCCACAATGAGCAGTTCTTC	TRBV29-1	many	TRBJ2-1	-
CASASGGVYEQFF	TGCGCCAGCGCTAGCGGGGGGGTATATGAGCAGTTCTTC	TRBV10-2	-	TRBJ2-1	TRBD2
CASSLRGADTEAFF	TGTGCCAGCAGCTTGCGGGGGGCCGACACTGAAGCTTTCTTT	TRBV11-3	many	TRBJ1-1	-
CASSKALWDRISSGNTIYF	TGTGCCAGCAGCAAAGCCCTATGGGACAGGATATCGTCTGGAAACACCATATATTTT	TRBV21-1	few	TRBJ1-3	-
CASSSQGGYEQYF	TGTGCCAGCAGCTCTCAGGGGGGGTACGAGCAGTACTTC	TRBV7-9	many	TRBJ2-7	-
CASSADGIQPQHF	TGTGCCAGCAGCGCCGACGGTATACAGCCCCAGCATTTT	TRBV9	few	TRBJ1-5	-
CASSRAGGGSNQPQHF	TGTGCCAGCAGCCGCGCAGGGGGAGGCAGCAATCAGCCCCAGCATTTT	TRBV7-9	many	TRBJ1-5	TRBD1
CASGGGSTDTQYF	TGTGCCAGTGGGGGGGGCAGCACAGATACGCAGTATTTT	TRBV6-5	few	TRBJ2-3	-
CASSQDPGPYNEQFF	TGCGCCAGCAGCCAAGATCCGGGACCATACAATGAGCAGTTCTTC	TRBV4-1	few	TRBJ2-1	-
CASSQDHGGRMNTEAFF	TGTGCCAGCAGCCAAGATCACGGGGGCCGCATGAACACTGAAGCTTTCTTT	TRBV3-1	many	TRBJ1-1	-
CASSFLLGGTEAFF	TGTGCCAGCAGTTTTCTACTGGGGGGGACTGAAGCTTTCTTT	TRBV12-3/TRBV12-4	many	TRBJ1-1	-
CASSRTRYEQYF	TGTGCCAGCTCCCGGACCCGATACGAGCAGTACTTC	TRBV7-2	many	TRBJ2-7	-
CASSFQGQGNTEAFF	TGTGCCAGCAGCTTCCAAGGACAGGGGAACACTGAAGCTTTCTTT	TRBV7-9	-	TRBJ1-1	TRBD1
CASSPGLAPTDTQYF	TGTGCTAGCAGCCCCGGACTAGCCCCCACAGATACGCAGTATTTT	TRBV7-7	few	TRBJ2-3	TRBD2
CASVQGGEGKLFF	TGTGCCAGCGTACAGGGAGGTGAAGGAAAACTGTTTTTT	TRBV6-1	many	TRBJ1-4	-
CAILSGGTTDTQYF	TGTGCCATCTTAAGCGGGGGGACCACAGATACGCAGTATTTT	TRBV10-3	-	TRBJ2-3	TRBD2
CASSLDGYGYTF	TGTGCCAGCAGCTTAGACGGTTATGGCTACACCTTC	TRBV5-6	-	TRBJ1-2	-
CASSFRVNTEAFF	TGTGCCAGCAGCTTTCGGGTGAACACTGAAGCTTTCTTT	TRBV5-6	-	TRBJ1-1	-
CAWSVDTRTLHF	TGTGCCTGGAGTGTCGATACGAGGACCCTCCACTTT	TRBV30	few	TRBJ1-6	-
CASRILDGLYGYTF	TGTGCCAGCAGGATCCTGGACGGCCTCTATGGCTACACCTTC	TRBV28	many	TRBJ1-2	-
CASSWGSDYGYTF	TGTGCCAGCAGTTGGGGTAGCGACTATGGCTACACCTTC	TRBV2	-	TRBJ1-2	-
CASSDVKYEQYF	TGTGCCAGCAGCGATGTAAAGTACGAGCAGTACTTC	TRBV12-3/TRBV12-4	-	TRBJ2-7	-
CASSLEQGYTEAFF	TGTGCCAGCAGCTTAGAACAGGGCTACACTGAAGCTTTCTTT	TRBV7-6	many	TRBJ1-1	-
CASSRRGADEQYF	TGTGCCAGCAGTCGACGAGGGGCTGACGAGCAGTACTTC	TRBV27	-	TRBJ2-7	-
CASSLRQVAEQFF	TGTGCCAGCAGCTTGAGACAGGTCGCCGAGCAGTTCTTC	TRBV11-2	few	TRBJ2-1	-
CASSQDGNPWAEAFF	TGCGCCAGCAGCCAAGATGGTAACCCCTGGGCTGAAGCTTTCTTT	TRBV4-3	-	TRBJ1-1	-
CASSEAAGSGNTIYF	TGTGCCAGCAGTGAAGCAGCCGGATCTGGAAACACCATATATTTT	TRBV6-1	-	TRBJ1-3	-
CASSFSVSSGGAQETQYF	TGTGCCAGCAGCTTCAGCGTCTCCAGCGGGGGGGCACAAGAGACCCAGTACTTC	TRBV11-2	-	TRBJ2-5	TRBD2
CASSWYTSYGYTF	TGTGCCAGCAGTTGGTACACCTCCTATGGCTACACCTTC	TRBV28	-	TRBJ1-2	-
CASIGGTNTEAFF	TGTGCCAGCATTGGGGGTACCAACACTGAAGCTTTCTTT	TRBV2	few	TRBJ1-1	-
CSALRRGAEDTQYF	TGCAGTGCTCTCCGCCGGGGGGCCGAAGATACGCAGTATTTT	TRBV20-1	-	TRBJ2-3	-
CASSSRTSTYEQYF	TGTGCCAGCAGCTCCCGGACTAGCACCTACGAGCAGTACTTC	TRBV5-8	-	TRBJ2-7	TRBD2
CASKQGAGSYNSPLHF	TGCGCCAGCAAACAGGGGGCCGGCTCCTATAATTCACCCCTCCACTTT	TRBV10-2	many	TRBJ1-6	TRBD1
CASRAVAGIAKNIQYF	TGTGCCAGTAGGGCCGTAGCAGGCATAGCCAAAAACATTCAGTACTTC	TRBV19	-	TRBJ2-4	-
CASSLVITQTYEQYF	TGTGCCAGCAGCTTAGTCATAACGCAGACCTACGAGCAGTACTTC	TRBV7-2	few	TRBJ2-7	-
CASSYSSQGARTDTQYF	TGTGCCAGCAGTTACTCGAGTCAGGGGGCTAGAACAGATACGCAGTATTTT	TRBV6-5	many	TRBJ2-3	TRBD1
CASSQGRQRNSPLHF	TGTGCCAGCAGCCAAGGACGGCAGCGCAATTCACCCCTCCACTTT	TRBV3-1	few	TRBJ1-6	-
CTSSQAAANLIGRSTDTQYF	TGCACCAGCAGCCAAGCGGCGGCGAACTTAATCGGACGGAGCACAGATACGCAGTATTTT	TRBV1	-	TRBJ2-3	-
CASSHIYRGRTGANVLTF	TGTGCCAGCAGCCATATTTACAGGGGTAGGACTGGGGCCAACGTCCTGACTTTC	TRBV14	-	TRBJ2-6	TRBD1
CASSLGGLGYF	TGTGCCAGCAGCTTAGGTGGACTGGGGTACTTC	TRBV11-2	-	TRBJ2-7	-
CSAFSPPGTSHRTDTQYF	TGCAGTGCTTTTTCCCCCCCCGGGACTAGTCACCGGACAGATACGCAGTATTTT	TRBV20-1	many	TRBJ2-3	TRBD2